Below, 32 T cell receptor beta chains from the same sample are listed, as sequenced in a study of CD8+CD57+ T cells in acquired aplastic anemia. The template for TCR beta VDJ and CDR3 sequence profiling was genomic DNA. TCRdb re-analysed the reads in MiXCR, keeping a single row per CDR3 protein. The table records about 130,000 distinct CDR3 sequences, 48% of them present only once. Sequencing was carried out using sorted CD4+, CD8+, or CD8+CD57+ T cells (not recorded which) from PBMCs. Receptors were obtained from a human donor in good health, serving as a control.

This clonotype was counted many times. J is TRBJ2-2 and V is TRBV7-8, with D hard to call. V lost 5 bases and J lost 11, with 9 bases in between. CDR1 and CDR2 from the germline V gene are SGHVS and FQNEAQ. CDR3 size: 11 residues. The CDR3 nucleotides read TGTGCCAGCAGCCCTATAAATGAGCTGTTTTTT. It encodes CASSPINELFF.

This clonotype has a single count. In nucleotides, the CDR3 is TGTGCCAGCAGCGGCCCGACAGGGAGAGATGGCTACACCTTC. Protein sequence: CASSGPTGRDGYTF. This chain connects TRBV9 to TRBJ1-2, with 7 bases matching TRBD1. Trimming cost V 3 bases and J 6 bases; bases outside gene matches: 8. The germline gives CDR1 SGDLS, CDR2 YYNGEE. CDR3 length: 14 amino acids.

This sequence joins TRBV2 and TRBJ1-2, with D hard to call. CDR3 length: 14 amino acids. Trimming shortened V by 3 bases and J by 6 bases, and 14 bases separated the two germline ends. Germline V gene lookup returns CDR1 SNHLY and CDR2 FYNNEI. The CDR3 DNA sequence: TGTGCCAGCAGTGAGGGTAGCCGACGAGATGGCTACACCTTC. As protein: CASSEGSRRDGYTF.

In the case of this clonotype: This may be a read error: a much more frequent sequence differs by one nucleotide. The genes are TRBV7-3 and TRBJ2-1, with 9 bases aligning to TRBD2. This CDR3 has 14 amino acids. The germline V gene has CDR1 SGHTA and CDR2 FQGTGA. The CDR3 loop is CAGSLSGGNNEQFF. In DNA, the CDR3 is TGTGCCGGCAGCTTGAGCGGGGGGAACAATGAGCAGTTCTTC.

This rearrangement joins TRBV15 to TRBJ1-5; D gene ambiguous. This CDR3 has 15 amino acids. Trimming stripped 0 bases from V and 5 bases from J, with 11 bases between. The germline CDR1 and CDR2 sequences are LNHNV and YYDKDF (reference sequence). The CDR3 bases are TGTGCCACCAGCAGAGATAAGGGTGGCCATCAGCCCCAGCATTTT. It codes for CATSRDKGGHQPQHF.

This clonotype came up a few times. The rearrangement joins TRBV15 to TRBJ1-1; D call uncertain. CDR1 LNHNV and CDR2 YYDKDF come from the germline V gene (reference sequence). V shed 4 bases and J shed 4 bases, with 13 bases lying between them. This CDR3 contains 14 residues. The CDR3 region has the DNA TGTGCCACCAGCATTTGGACGGAGGGCACTGAAGCTTTCTTT. Its translation is CATSIWTEGTEAFF.

In its sample, this clonotype was seen a few times. One junction end does not reproduce the germline sequence, and a read error may be involved. This sequence joins TRBV20-1 and TRBJ2-5, with D possibly TRBD1 on 6 matching bases. Germline V gives CDR1 DFQATT, CDR2 SNEGSKA (reference sequence). This CDR3 is 12 amino acids long. The CDR3 DNA follows: TGCAGTACTGTACAGGGTTTGGAGACCCAGTGCTTC. The encoded protein is CSTVQGLETQCF.

This clonotype was seen at least ten times. The chain joins TRBV6-2 or TRBV6-3 to TRBJ2-3; the match to TRBD1 covers 7 bases. With V trimmed by 2 bases and J by 0 bases, 8 bases remained unmatched. Germline loops: CDR1 MNHEY, CDR2 SVGEGT. The CDR3 sequence is 17 residues long. The CDR3 reads CASSYRQGRPSTDTQYF. CDR3 coding DNA: TGTGCCAGCAGTTACCGACAGGGCCGCCCCAGCACAGATACGCAGTATTTT.

The sample holds many counts of this clonotype. The chain joins TRBV6-1 to TRBJ1-2; 11 bases line up with TRBD1. V was clipped by 6 bases and J by 12 bases; unmatched bases: 9. Germline CDR1 and CDR2: MNHNS and SASEGT. The CDR3 is 13 residues long. CDR3 sequence (DNA): TGTGCCAGCAGACCGGGACAGGGGGTAGTACACACCTTC. Translating gives CASRPGQGVVHTF.

Concerning this clonotype: The junction shows a germline mismatch at one end, possibly a read error. The rearrangement joins TRBV7-9 to TRBJ2-7; the D is unclear. The CDR3 runs 13 residues. The germline V gene has CDR1 SEHNR and CDR2 FQNEAQ (reference sequence). The CDR3 coding sequence is TGCGCCAGCAGCCAAGGCCTAGTTTACGAGCAGTACTTC. Residues: CASSQGLVYEQYF. The full variable domain, rest sourced from reference TRBV7-9 and TRBJ2-7, is DTGVSQNPRHKITKRGQNVTFRCDPISEHNRLYWYRQTLGQGPEFLTYFQNEAQLEKSRLLSDRFSAERPKGSFSTLEIQRTEQGDSAMYLCASSQGLVYEQYFGPGTRLTVT.

Concerning this clonotype: One end of the junction is discordant with germline, which a read error may explain. This sequence joins TRBV5-5 and TRBJ1-1; D possibly corresponds to TRBD1 (6 bases). CDR3 length equals 13 residues. Germline V gives CDR1 SGHKS, CDR2 YYEKEE (reference sequence). The DNA of the CDR3 is TGTGCCAGCAGCTTGGAAGGGGGGACTGGAGCTTTCTTT. This translates into CASSLEGGTGAFF.

The chain uses TRBV6-1 and TRBJ1-6; 10 bases align to TRBD1. Germline assignment: CDR1 MNHNS and CDR2 SASEGT. V lost 6 bases and J lost 8; bases outside the gene matches: 4. This CDR3 has 14 amino acids. The CDR3 nucleotides read TGTGCCAGCAGAACCGGGACAGGGGATTCACCCCTCCACTTT. Translating gives CASRTGTGDSPLHF.

This clonotype was recorded many times. The chain's CDR3 is CSARDLGPSGGYNEQFF. DNA for the CDR3: TGCAGTGCTAGAGATCTGGGGCCTAGCGGGGGCTACAATGAGCAGTTCTTC. The chain recombines TRBV20-1 with TRBJ2-1; 10 nucleotides agree with TRBD2. There are 17 residues in the CDR3. The germline gives CDR1 DFQATT, CDR2 SNEGSKA (reference sequence). V lost 0 bases, J lost 3 bases, and 8 bases stayed unmatched.

The V call is TRBV29-1, the J call TRBJ2-7, with TRBD1 as a possible D gene (5 bases). Deletions cut 0 bases from V and 0 bases from J, with 6 bases between. The germline gives CDR1 SQVTM, CDR2 ANQGSEA. The CDR3 consists of 13 residues. The CDR3 DNA follows: TGCAGCGTTGAAGACAGGGCCTCCTACGAGCAGTACTTC. It yields the protein CSVEDRASYEQYF.

This clonotype was recorded at least ten times. The chain uses TRBV25-1 and TRBJ2-3, with 9 bases fitting TRBD2. CDR3 length equals 14 residues. The J segment lost 1 base and the V segment lost 4 bases, leaving 0 bases of the junction unmatched. From germline, CDR1 is MGHDK and CDR2 SYGVNS. The DNA for the CDR3 is TGTGCCAGCAGTGGGACTAGCGGCACAGATACGCAGTATTTT. This codes for CASSGTSGTDTQYF.

This clonotype is labeled medium-sized (0.01 to 0.1%). The V and J genes are TRBV10-3 and TRBJ2-7, with D perhaps matching TRBD1 or TRBD2 (6 bases each). The CDR3 consists of 14 residues. With 2 bases removed from V and 2 bases from J, the gap between germline ends came to 10 bases. Germline V gives CDR1 ENHRY, CDR2 SYGVKD. The CDR3 is CAISEGRGAYEQYF. The CDR3 DNA is TGTGCCATCAGTGAGGGTAGGGGGGCCTACGAGCAGTACTTC.

This clonotype was seen ten or more times. V usage is TRBV7-2 and J usage is TRBJ2-7, with TRBD2 identical over 7 bases. This CDR3 region has 15 residues. The trim removed 4 bases at V and 4 bases at J, leaving 10 bases unmatched. CDR1 is SGHTA, CDR2 FQGNSA, per germline. CDR3 nucleotide sequence: TGTGCCAGCAGCTCCCCGAGACTAGCTTTATACGAGCAGTACTTC. This sequence encodes CASSSPRLALYEQYF.

The chain carries TRBV7-2 and TRBJ1-1; unclear D gene. This CDR3 has 13 amino acids. Germline CDR1 is SGHTA and CDR2 is FQGNSA. V shed 8 bases and J shed 1 base, with 11 bases lying between them. The CDR3 region is CASGDVRNTEAFF. The CDR3, as DNA: TGTGCCAGCGGTGACGTCCGGAACACTGAAGCTTTCTTT. Full variable domain (rest looked up from reference TRBV7-2 and TRBJ1-1): GAGVSQSPSNKVTEKGKDVELRCDPISGHTALYWYRQSLGQGLEFLIYFQGNSAPDKSGLPSDRFSAERTGGSVSTLTIQRTQQEDSAVYLCASGDVRNTEAFFGQGTRLTVV.

At least ten counts were recorded for this clonotype. This chain uses TRBV12-3 or TRBV12-4 with TRBJ1-1, with TRBD1 as a possible D gene (6 bases). CDR3 length: 13 residues. Trimming removed 7 bases at V and 9 bases at J, with 18 bases between. The CDR3 reads CASTPTHTGQAFF. The CDR3 DNA sequence: TGTGCCAGCACCCCAACCCATACAGGGCAAGCTTTCTTT.

The chain couples TRBV20-1 to TRBJ2-7, with D unclear. The germline V gene has CDR1 DFQATT and CDR2 SNEGSKA (reference sequence). Trimming removed 3 bases at V and 3 bases at J, with 9 bases between. The CDR3 is 12 amino acids. CDR3 bases: TGCAGTGCTAGTGAACAGAGCTACGAGCAGTACTTC. Its protein is CSASEQSYEQYF.

This clonotype was picked up a small number of times. The chain recombines TRBV15 with TRBJ1-5, with D possibly being TRBD1 (5 bases). The CDR3 runs 13 residues. V lost 3 bases and J 4 bases, leaving 7 bases between the germline ends. Germline V CDR1 and CDR2: LNHNV, YYDKDF (reference sequence). This chain's CDR3 is CATSRGLNQPQHF. The CDR3 DNA reads TGTGCCACCAGCAGGGGACTTAATCAGCCCCAGCATTTT.

Of note for this clonotype: A read error may produce the germline difference seen at one junction end. This sequence joins TRBV29-1 and TRBJ2-3, with 7 bases fitting TRBD2. The CDR3 has 13 residues. Germline V gene data show CDR1 as SQVTM and CDR2 as ANQGSEA. CDR3 sequence (DNA): TGCAGCGTTGAGGGGGGGAACACAGATACGCAGTATTTC. It yields the protein CSVEGGNTDTQYF.

This clonotype was counted many times. The chain employs TRBV20-1 and TRBJ2-2; D may be TRBD1 or TRBD2 (6 bases each). Germline values: CDR1 DFQATT, CDR2 SNEGSKA (reference sequence). Trimming took 3 bases from V and 1 from J, leaving 18 bases between them. The CDR3 is 17 residues long. This chain's CDR3 is CSASITKGGLNTGELFF. The CDR3, as DNA: TGCAGTGCTAGTATCACAAAGGGGGGCCTGAACACCGGGGAGCTGTTTTTT.

The CDR3 loop reads CAISEPLAGVETQYF. CDR3 bases: TGTGCCATCAGTGAGCCATTAGCGGGAGTAGAGACCCAGTACTTC. The chain carries TRBV10-3 and TRBJ2-5, with 9 nucleotides matching TRBD2. The CDR3 is 15 amino acids. Germline trimming cut 2 bases from V and 4 bases from J; bases unmatched to any gene: 5. Per germline, CDR1 ENHRY and CDR2 SYGVKD.

This chain links TRBV10-3 with TRBJ2-1; TRBD2 matches 9 bases. With 8 bases clipped from V and 3 bases from J, the junction kept 2 bases outside the gene matches. CDR3 length: 13 residues. Per germline, CDR1 ENHRY and CDR2 SYGVKD. As DNA, the CDR3 is TGTGCCATCCGACTAGCGGACTACAATGAGCAGTTCTTC. Its translation: CAIRLADYNEQFF.

This clonotype was detected ten times or more. The V gene is TRBV7-2, the J gene TRBJ2-5; 8 bases match TRBD1. The ends lost 4 bases at V and 3 bases at J; junction bases unmatched: 10. This CDR3 region has 16 residues. Germline values: CDR1 SGHTA, CDR2 FQGNSA. CDR3 protein: CASSSRTGLTKETQYF. CDR3 sequence (DNA): TGTGCCAGCAGCTCGCGGACAGGGCTCACGAAAGAGACCCAGTACTTC.

The chain recombines TRBV9 with TRBJ1-1, with 10 bases matching TRBD1. The CDR3 totals 16 residues. Germline V CDR1 and CDR2: SGDLS, YYNGEE. V lost 3 bases to trimming and J lost 0 bases; unmatched junction nucleotides: 5. This CDR3 reads CASSEGGTGVNTEAFF. The CDR3 nucleotides are TGTGCCAGCAGCGAAGGGGGGACAGGGGTGAACACTGAAGCTTTCTTT.

CDR3 bases: TGTGCCAGCAGCCCACGCCCCACTAGCGTCACGCAGTATTTT. As protein: CASSPRPTSVTQYF. The chain employs TRBV11-3 and TRBJ2-3; 7 nucleotides agree with TRBD2. The CDR3 has 14 residues. Germline V gene sequence: CDR1 SGHNT, CDR2 YENEEA. V shed 5 bases and J 9 bases; nucleotides not matched to a gene: 11.

This clonotype was recorded many times. The chain combines TRBV12-3 or TRBV12-4 with TRBJ2-2; possible D gene TRBD1, 5 bases. The CDR3 length is 15 residues. V dropped 7 bases and J dropped 2 bases, with 14 bases sitting between them. The CDR3 reads CASTLVGANTGELFF. Here the CDR3 DNA reads TGTGCCAGCACCCTGGTTGGGGCCAACACCGGGGAGCTGTTTTTT.

This clonotype was recorded many times. V is TRBV12-3 or TRBV12-4 and J is TRBJ2-4; D remains unclear. Trimming left V 4 bases short and J 3 bases short, with 13 bases between. CDR3 length: 15 residues. CDR3 bases: TGTGCCAGCAGTTCCTCTACAGAAAACAAAAACATTCAGTACTTC. This codes for CASSSSTENKNIQYF.

The V call is TRBV24-1, the J call TRBJ2-3; D is unclear. CDR1 is KGHDR, CDR2 SFDVKD, per germline. The length of the CDR3 is 13 residues. Trimming removed 4 bases from V and 0 bases from J, with 4 bases in between. CDR3 amino acids: CATSDTSTDTQYF. DNA of the CDR3: TGTGCCACCAGTGACACTAGCACAGATACGCAGTATTTT.

To note about this clonotype: Sequence at one end of the junction differs from germline and may be a read error. This sequence joins TRBV7-7 and TRBJ2-7; D remains ambiguous. Germline V gene lookup returns CDR1 SSHAT and CDR2 FNYEAQ (reference sequence). This CDR3 is 13 amino acids long. The CDR3 region is CASSFPATYEQYF. The CDR3 nucleotides read TGTGCTAGCAGCTTTCCCGCGACCTACGAGCAGTACTTC.